The present TCR beta chain was sequenced within a study of response to subunit inactivated influenza vaccine. General study results and limits: Authors suggested few new T cells are recruited by each seasonal influenza vaccination.

TCRdb processed the RT-PCR reads anew with MiXCR; each CDR3 protein has one entry. Here the sample spans about 480,000 distinct CDR3 sequences, 10% to 15% being singletons. Trimming cost V 7 bases and J 2 bases, with 17 bases left between them. Germline V gene data show CDR1 as SNHLY and CDR2 as FYNNEI. This CDR3 comprises 15 residues. This clonotype has only a few counts. Its antigen is still unknown. V is TRBV2 and J is TRBJ2-5; D possibly corresponds to TRBD1 (5 bases). This clonotype was obtained from a man between 45 and 60 years old who received an inactivated influenza vaccine. The input for sequencing was PBMCs from blood, taken 45 days after vaccination. The CDR3 DNA is TGTGCCAGCATTGGCTACAGGACAAATCAAGAGACCCAGTACTTC. This gives the protein CASIGYRTNQETQYF.